One sample yielded the 30 T cell receptor beta chains listed below, sequenced in a study of CD8 T cells in ankylosing spondylitis. From the 5' RACE reads, TCRdb called clonotypes with MiXCR, one entry per CDR3 protein. The table shows 30,000 to 45,000 distinct CDR3 sequences, with 15% to 20% occurring only once. Sequenced input: blood. These receptors came from a male donor with ankylosing spondylitis or in good health (not recorded which).

This clonotype was counted between two and nine times. The rearrangement joins TRBV28 to TRBJ1-1; no firm D call. The germline gives CDR1 MDHEN, CDR2 SYDVKM. The CDR3 sequence is 14 residues long. V was shortened by 2 bases and J by 5 bases, with 12 bases between the two germline ends. The CDR3 loop reads CASSLRNARTEAFF. CDR3 bases: TGTGCCAGCAGTTTAAGGAATGCGAGAACTGAAGCTTTCTTT.

This clonotype was observed a few times. The V gene is TRBV20-1, the J gene TRBJ2-3, with D uncertain. The CDR3 totals 12 residues. V lost 3 bases and J lost 4, with 8 bases in between. In germline, CDR1 is DFQATT, CDR2 SNEGSKA (reference sequence). The CDR3 reads CSARLLPDTQYF. DNA of the CDR3: TGCAGTGCTAGGTTGTTGCCAGATACGCAGTATTTT.

Many counts were recorded for this clonotype. The chain carries TRBV5-1 and TRBJ2-3; either TRBD1 or TRBD2 may supply D (6 bases each). V was shortened by 5 bases and J by 4 bases, with 14 bases between the two germline ends. Germline V gene lookup returns CDR1 SGHRS and CDR2 YFSETQ. The CDR3 is 14 amino acids. In DNA form, the CDR3 reads TGCGCCAGCAGATCGGGGGCCCTCGCAGATACGCAGTATTTT. Translating gives CASRSGALADTQYF.

The chain uses TRBV5-1 and TRBJ2-1; D unclear. The V end lost 4 bases, the J end lost 4 bases, and 9 bases lay between the germline ends. This CDR3 region has 13 residues. In germline, CDR1 is SGHRS, CDR2 YFSETQ. The CDR3 protein is CASSPDGYNEQFF. CDR3 sequence (DNA): TGCGCCAGCAGCCCCGACGGATACAATGAGCAGTTCTTC.

The sample holds a few counts of this clonotype. The chain employs TRBV7-2 and TRBJ1-4, with TRBD1 identical over 7 bases. J was trimmed by 7 bases and V by 4 bases; bases with no gene match: 9. From germline, CDR1 is SGHTA and CDR2 FQGNSA. This CDR3 contains 15 residues. CDR3 in amino acids: CASSYRQGNSEKLFF. CDR3 sequence (DNA): TGTGCCAGCAGCTACCGACAGGGCAATTCTGAAAAACTGTTTTTT.

This clonotype was seen a handful of times. The chain links TRBV15 to TRBJ2-5; 8 bases fit TRBD2. The length of the CDR3 is 15 residues. The germline gives CDR1 LNHNV, CDR2 YYDKDF (reference sequence). The trim removed 5 bases at V and 5 bases at J, leaving 10 bases unmatched. The DNA for the CDR3 is TGTGCCACCAGCTCCCGAAGACTAGCGCGGGAGACCCAGTACTTC. It yields the protein CATSSRRLARETQYF.

Only a few counts were recorded for this clonotype. The chain combines TRBV3-1 with TRBJ2-2, with D perhaps matching TRBD1 (5 bases). V was trimmed by 6 bases and J by 1 base, leaving 9 bases between them. Germline V gene sequence: CDR1 LGHDT, CDR2 YNNKEL (reference sequence). The CDR3 spans 14 residues. CDR3 loop: CASRPGQNTGELFF. Here the CDR3 DNA reads TGTGCCAGCAGGCCCGGACAGAACACCGGGGAGCTGTTTTTT.

J is TRBJ1-1 and V is TRBV11-2; D is perhaps TRBD1 (6 bases). The V end was cut by 5 bases, the J end by 1 base, with 11 bases between. Germline CDR1 is SGHAT and CDR2 is FQNNGV. CDR3 length: 14 amino acids. The CDR3 coding sequence is TGTGCCAGCAGCACCTGGACAGAGAACACTGAAGCTTTCTTT. Protein sequence: CASSTWTENTEAFF.

This clonotype was found a few times. The V call is TRBV28, the J call TRBJ2-2, with D unresolved. There are 11 residues in the CDR3. The germline V gene encodes CDR1 MDHEN and CDR2 SYDVKM. The V end was cut by 4 bases, the J end by 6 bases, with 3 bases between. The CDR3 region is CASSSPGELFF. The CDR3 nucleotides read TGTGCCAGCAGTTCTCCCGGGGAGCTGTTTTTT.

The J gene is TRBJ2-5, the V gene TRBV12-3 or TRBV12-4, with a tentative D call TRBD2 (6 bases). The V and J ends lost 1 base and 2 bases respectively, with 11 bases between them. The CDR3 sequence is 15 residues long. CDR3 sequence (DNA): TGTGCCAGCAGTTTAGAACTCAGCGGGCAAGAGACCCAGTACTTC. This translates into CASSLELSGQETQYF.

This clonotype was recorded a few times. This chain connects TRBV20-1 to TRBJ2-1; TRBD2 matches at 11 bases. V shed 4 bases, J shed 4 bases, and the junction held 3 bases outside the gene matches. This CDR3 contains 14 residues. Germline V gene lookup returns CDR1 DFQATT and CDR2 SNEGSKA (reference sequence). This chain's CDR3 is CSAKGLAEYNEQFF. The CDR3 DNA is TGCAGTGCTAAGGGACTAGCGGAATACAATGAGCAGTTCTTC.

This clonotype was observed a few times. The chain is built from TRBV20-1 and TRBJ1-3; possible D gene TRBD1, 5 bases. Germline lookup yields CDR1 DFQATT and CDR2 SNEGSKA (reference sequence). This CDR3 contains 14 residues. V was shortened by 6 bases and J by 2 bases, with 14 bases between the two germline ends. DNA for the CDR3: TGCAGTGCCCATGTCCTGGGGGCTGGAAACACCATATATTTT. This gives the protein CSAHVLGAGNTIYF.

This clonotype was picked up a small number of times. This chain joins TRBV11-2 and TRBJ2-2; weak D call: TRBD2 (6 bases). Germline V gene sequence: CDR1 SGHAT, CDR2 FQNNGV. The ends were cut back, 1 base at V and 1 base at J, with 19 bases in the middle. The CDR3 has 19 amino acids. CDR3 amino acids: CASSLVLSGTGENTGELFF. The DNA for the CDR3 is TGTGCCAGCAGCTTAGTTCTATCGGGAACGGGGGAGAACACCGGGGAGCTGTTTTTT. Combining the CDR3 with reference TRBV11-2 and TRBJ2-2 gives the whole variable domain EAGVAQSPRYKIIEKRQSVAFWCNPISGHATLYWYQQILGQGPKLLIQFQNNGVVDDSQLPKDRFSAERLKGVDSTLKIQPAKLEDSAVYLCASSLVLSGTGENTGELFFGEGSRLTVL.

CDR3 DNA sequence: TGCAGTGCTAGAAGGAGGACGGTTTTAGTTATGAACACTGAAGCTTTCTTT. Translated, it gives CSARRRTVLVMNTEAFF. The chain links TRBV20-1 to TRBJ1-1; D gene ambiguous. V was pared by 2 bases and J by 0 bases, with 19 bases between. This CDR3 is built from 17 residues. Germline V gene lookup returns CDR1 DFQATT and CDR2 SNEGSKA (reference sequence).

The V and J genes are TRBV28 and TRBJ2-5; 8 positions agree with TRBD1. After removal of 6 bases from V and 3 bases from J, the junction contained 9 bases not matched to a gene. The CDR3 is 15 amino acids. Germline CDR1 and CDR2: MDHEN and SYDVKM. Here the CDR3 DNA reads TGTGCCAGCAGGCGTCCCGGGACAGGCAAAGAGACCCAGTACTTC. This codes for CASRRPGTGKETQYF.

This clonotype was seen a few times. This rearrangement joins TRBV6-2 or TRBV6-3 to TRBJ2-1; tentative D call: TRBD1 (5 bases). Germline V gives CDR1 MNHEY, CDR2 SVGEGT. This CDR3 comprises 16 residues. The V gene lost 2 bases and the J gene lost 12 bases, with 23 bases spanning the gap. The CDR3 DNA reads as TGTGCCAGCAGTTACGACCGCACGAAGGGGTACAGGAGGCAGTTCTTC. Its translation is CASSYDRTKGYRRQFF.

This clonotype was seen only a few times. The CDR3, as DNA: TGTGCCAGCAGCTCCAGACTAGCGGGAGGGTTGAACACCGGGGAGCTGTTTTTT. As protein: CASSSRLAGGLNTGELFF. This chain uses TRBV7-2 with TRBJ2-2; 14 nucleotides match TRBD2. Germline trimming cut 4 bases from V and 1 base from J; bases unmatched to any gene: 5. Germline CDR1 SGHTA, CDR2 FQGNSA. The CDR3 loop spans 18 amino acids.

This chain uses TRBV3-1 with TRBJ2-3; the D gene is possibly TRBD2 (5 bases). Germline V gene data show CDR1 as LGHDT and CDR2 as YNNKEL (reference sequence). V lost 0 bases and J 6 bases, leaving 10 bases between the germline ends. The CDR3 runs to 14 residues. Here the CDR3 reads CASSQDERRDTQYF. In DNA, the CDR3 is TGTGCCAGCAGCCAAGATGAGCGGAGGGATACGCAGTATTTT.

There are a few counts of this clonotype. V gene TRBV5-1 combines with J gene TRBJ2-2, with D hard to call. Trimming removed 2 bases at V and 6 bases at J, with 8 bases between. The CDR3 has 13 amino acids. From germline, CDR1 is SGHRS and CDR2 YFSETQ. CDR3: CASSFLESGELFF. CDR3 DNA: TGCGCCAGCAGCTTTTTAGAGTCCGGGGAGCTGTTTTTT. The full variable domain, completed using reference TRBV5-1 and TRBJ2-2, is KAGVTQTPRYLIKTRGQQVTLSCSPISGHRSVSWYQQTPGQGLQFLFEYFSETQRNKGNFPGRFSGRQFSNSRSEMNVSTLELGDSALYLCASSFLESGELFFGEGSRLTVL.

This clonotype was seen a few times. V is TRBV2 and J is TRBJ1-1; 7 bases are shared with TRBD1. This CDR3 contains 14 residues. The V gene's germline CDR1 is SNHLY and CDR2 FYNNEI. The V segment lost 6 bases and the J segment 2 bases; nucleotides outside the gene matches: 6. The CDR3 sequence is CASRAQGGNTEAFF. The CDR3 DNA reads TGTGCCAGCAGGGCCCAGGGGGGAAACACTGAAGCTTTCTTT.

The V call is TRBV5-1, the J call TRBJ1-1; D is uncertain. There are 14 residues in the CDR3. From germline, CDR1 is SGHRS and CDR2 YFSETQ. V was pared by 0 bases and J by 2 bases, with 8 bases between. The CDR3: CASSLVRRNTEAFF. CDR3 in DNA: TGCGCCAGCAGCTTGGTACGGCGCAACACTGAAGCTTTCTTT.

This clonotype was counted between two and nine times. The chain carries TRBV5-1 and TRBJ2-2; 7 positions agree with TRBD2. CDR3 size: 16 residues. The V gene's germline CDR1 is SGHRS and CDR2 YFSETQ. V lost 0 bases to trimming and J lost 6 bases; unmatched junction nucleotides: 8. The chain's CDR3 is CASSLAGDYPPGELFF. The CDR3 nucleotides read TGCGCCAGCAGCTTGGCGGGGGACTACCCACCCGGGGAGCTGTTTTTT.

This clonotype was detected only a few times. The chain couples TRBV29-1 to TRBJ1-1; no definite D call. Germline CDR1 SQVTM, CDR2 ANQGSEA. The CDR3 covers 12 residues. V lost 5 bases and J lost 1, with 8 bases in between. CDR3 in amino acids: CSVRWGNTEAFF. The CDR3 DNA follows: TGCAGCGTTAGGTGGGGGAACACTGAAGCTTTCTTT.

In this sample, this clonotype turned up many times. The CDR3 coding sequence is TGTGCCAGCGGGTCAGAATCAACGGCAGGGAGCACAGATACGCAGTATTTT. This codes for CASGSESTAGSTDTQYF. V usage is TRBV28 and J usage is TRBJ2-3, with D perhaps matching TRBD1 (5 bases). CDR1 MDHEN and CDR2 SYDVKM come from the germline V gene. The CDR3 extends over 17 amino acids. V dropped 8 bases and J dropped 0 bases, with 21 bases sitting between them.

This clonotype was seen at least ten times. The chain carries TRBV4-3 and TRBJ2-1, with 11 bases identical to TRBD2. In germline, CDR1 is LGHNA, CDR2 YSLEER. CDR3 length: 15 amino acids. V lost 1 base, J lost 9 bases, and 5 bases stayed unmatched. The CDR3 DNA sequence: TGCGCCAGCAGCCAAGTGTCTACTAGCGGGGGTGAGCAGTTCTTC. Protein product: CASSQVSTSGGEQFF.

The rearrangement links TRBV3-1 to TRBJ2-5; 7 positions match TRBD2. J lost 4 bases, V lost 0 bases, and 5 bases had no gene match. The CDR3 consists of 15 residues. The germline CDR1 and CDR2 sequences are LGHDT and YNNKEL (reference sequence). CDR3 in DNA: TGTGCCAGCAGCCAAGATCCCGGGGGGAGAGAGACCCAGTACTTC. This codes for CASSQDPGGRETQYF.

V and J are TRBV14 and TRBJ2-3, with D perhaps assigned TRBD1 or TRBD2 (6 bases each). Deletions cut 4 bases from V and 3 bases from J, with 11 bases between. The CDR3 covers 14 residues. Germline-derived CDR1 and CDR2 are SGHDN and FVKESK. The DNA of the CDR3 is TGTGCCAGCAGCCTGGGGGGCGCAACAGATACGCAGTATTTT. As protein: CASSLGGATDTQYF.

At least ten counts were recorded for this clonotype. V gene TRBV7-2 combines with J gene TRBJ2-3; D is unclear. This CDR3 has 14 residues. V was clipped by 5 bases and J by 2 bases, with 11 bases between them. Germline lookup yields CDR1 SGHTA and CDR2 FQGNSA. The CDR3 protein is CASSPKAITDTQYF. Written as DNA, the CDR3 is TGTGCCAGCAGCCCGAAGGCCATCACAGATACGCAGTATTTT. The whole variable domain, remainder taken from reference TRBV7-2 and TRBJ2-3, is GAGVSQSPSNKVTEKGKDVELRCDPISGHTALYWYRQSLGQGLEFLIYFQGNSAPDKSGLPSDRFSAERTGGSVSTLTIQRTQQEDSAVYLCASSPKAITDTQYFGPGTRLTVL.

There are a few counts of this clonotype. The chain links TRBV9 to TRBJ2-2, with D tentatively TRBD1 (6 bases). CDR3 length: 14 amino acids. Trimming removed 5 bases at V and 2 bases at J, with 10 bases between. The germline V gene encodes CDR1 SGDLS and CDR2 YYNGEE. The CDR3 DNA follows: TGTGCCAGCAGAGAGGACAGTAACACCGGGGAGCTGTTTTTT. As protein: CASREDSNTGELFF.

This clonotype was recorded many times. This chain joins TRBV12-3 or TRBV12-4 and TRBJ2-1; 9 bases map to TRBD1. V lost 5 bases, J lost 10 bases, and 3 bases stayed unmatched. The CDR3 length is 12 residues. The CDR3 nucleotides read TGTGCCAGCAGTCCGACAGGGGGAGAGCAGTTCTTC. The encoded protein is CASSPTGGEQFF.